This is a list of T cell receptor beta chains from one sample in a study of T cell responses to AZD1222 COVID-19 vaccine. Using immunoSEQ multiplex PCR, the repertoire was profiled, and TCRdb retains in-frame clones only, with some absent. Of approximately 70,000 clones in the sample, 80% are singletons; the top ten hold more than 12%. The source was peripheral blood, collected 28 days after the second AZD1222 dose. These receptors all come from an adult who received the AZD1222 COVID-19 vaccine. Each CDR3 is given with its conserved first and last residue. A D gene is named only where the DNA matches it firmly. Rows may omit the clone size; those that give it use once, few, many or a size class.

d_gene: NA; v_gene: TRBV18; j_gene: TRBJ1-3; abundance: NA; CDR3nt: TGTGCCAGCTCACCCACCGCTCAGGCCGGAGGAAACACCATATATTTT; CDR3aa: CASSPTAQAGGNTIYF
d_gene: NA; v_gene: TRBV5-1; j_gene: TRBJ2-3; abundance: NA; CDR3nt: TGCGCCAGCAGTATTCGGGACGGCTCAGATACGCAGTATTTT; CDR3aa: CASSIRDGSDTQYF
d_gene: TRBD1; v_gene: TRBV18; j_gene: TRBJ1-1; abundance: NA; CDR3nt: TGTGCCAGCTCACCAGTGACAGGGGTCACTGAAGCTTTCTTT; CDR3aa: CASSPVTGVTEAFF
d_gene: TRBD2; v_gene: TRBV7-2; j_gene: TRBJ2-1; abundance: NA; CDR3nt: TGTGCCAGCAGCCGGGGACTAATCACGGCCAATGAGCAGTTCTTC; CDR3aa: CASSRGLITANEQFF
d_gene: NA; v_gene: TRBV30; j_gene: TRBJ1-2; abundance: NA; CDR3nt: TGTGCCTGGATGGGCGGTAGGGTTCCCTCATATGGCTACACCTTC; CDR3aa: CAWMGGRVPSYGYTF
d_gene: NA; v_gene: TRBV6-1; j_gene: TRBJ1-5; abundance: NA; CDR3nt: TGTGCCAGCAGTGGAGCAGAAAGCAATCAGCCCCAGCATTTT; CDR3aa: CASSGAESNQPQHF
d_gene: NA; v_gene: TRBV2; j_gene: TRBJ1-3; abundance: NA; CDR3nt: TGTGCCAGCAGCCCCCGCCTTTGGGGCCGGGTCGGAAACACCATATATTTT; CDR3aa: CASSPRLWGRVGNTIYF
d_gene: NA; v_gene: TRBV30; j_gene: TRBJ2-7; abundance: NA; CDR3nt: TGTGCCTGGAGTCCCTCTAGGTTCCACGAGCAGTACTTC; CDR3aa: CAWSPSRFHEQYF
d_gene: NA; v_gene: TRBV5-4; j_gene: TRBJ1-4; abundance: NA; CDR3nt: TGTGCCAGCAGCTCACAGGGCATGGCTAATGAAAAACTGTTTTTT; CDR3aa: CASSSQGMANEKLFF
d_gene: NA; v_gene: TRBV19; j_gene: TRBJ2-1; abundance: NA; CDR3nt: TGTGCCAGTAGTGACTCCCTATCCCTAAGCGGGTACTACAATGAGCAGTTCTTC; CDR3aa: CASSDSLSLSGYYNEQFF
d_gene: TRBD2; v_gene: TRBV4-2; j_gene: TRBJ2-2; abundance: NA; CDR3nt: TGTGCCAGCAGCCCAGCAGGAGCGGGGCACACCGGGGAGCTGTTTTTT; CDR3aa: CASSPAGAGHTGELFF
d_gene: NA; v_gene: TRBV19; j_gene: TRBJ1-5; abundance: NA; CDR3nt: TGTGCCAGTAGTGGCCCAGGGCCCCAGCATTTT; CDR3aa: CASSGPGPQHF
d_gene: NA; v_gene: TRBV15; j_gene: TRBJ1-1; abundance: NA; CDR3nt: TGTGCCACCAGCAGAGGTGGGGTGATGAACACTGAAGCTTTCTTT; CDR3aa: CATSRGGVMNTEAFF
d_gene: TRBD1; v_gene: TRBV7-9; j_gene: TRBJ1-1; abundance: NA; CDR3nt: TGTGCCAGCAGAGGGACAGGGAGAACTGAAGCTTTCTTT; CDR3aa: CASRGTGRTEAFF
d_gene: NA; v_gene: TRBV5-1; j_gene: TRBJ2-3; abundance: NA; CDR3nt: TGCGCCAGCATGAGCACAGATACGCAGTATTTT; CDR3aa: CASMSTDTQYF
d_gene: TRBD1; v_gene: TRBV6-5; j_gene: TRBJ2-7; abundance: NA; CDR3nt: TGTGCCAGCAGTGACTCCGGGACAGGGGCTAACGAGCAGTACTTC; CDR3aa: CASSDSGTGANEQYF
d_gene: NA; v_gene: TRBV7-8; j_gene: TRBJ2-2; abundance: NA; CDR3nt: TGTGCCAGCAGCTCATTCGGGGAGCTGTTTTTT; CDR3aa: CASSSFGELFF
d_gene: NA; v_gene: TRBV10-1; j_gene: TRBJ2-3; abundance: NA; CDR3nt: TGCGCCAGCAGTGAACCCAGCGAGGGCACAGATACGCAGTATTTT; CDR3aa: CASSEPSEGTDTQYF
d_gene: TRBD2; v_gene: TRBV4-1; j_gene: TRBJ2-7; abundance: NA; CDR3nt: TGCGCCAGCAGCCAAGGAGGTATTAGCGGGCCGGGGGAGCAGTACTTC; CDR3aa: CASSQGGISGPGEQYF
d_gene: NA; v_gene: TRBV9; j_gene: TRBJ1-1; abundance: NA; CDR3nt: TGTGCCAGCAGCTATACCCAGGGAATTGACACTGAAGCTTTCTTT; CDR3aa: CASSYTQGIDTEAFF
d_gene: NA; v_gene: TRBV19; j_gene: TRBJ1-1; abundance: few; CDR3nt: TGTGCCAGTAGTATCGGGGGTAAGGCCACTGAAGCTTTCTTT; CDR3aa: CASSIGGKATEAFF
d_gene: TRBD2; v_gene: TRBV13; j_gene: TRBJ2-3; abundance: NA; CDR3nt: TGTGCCAGCAGCTATCTCCAGACTAGCCAAAACACAGATACGCAGTATTTT; CDR3aa: CASSYLQTSQNTDTQYF
d_gene: NA; v_gene: TRBV30; j_gene: TRBJ1-5; abundance: NA; CDR3nt: TGTGCCTGGAGCGAAACAGGGTTTGATTTAAGTCAGCCCCAGCATTTT; CDR3aa: CAWSETGFDLSQPQHF
d_gene: NA; v_gene: TRBV20-1; j_gene: TRBJ1-1; abundance: NA; CDR3nt: TGCAGTCCCAGTAAGAACACTGAAGCTTTCTTT; CDR3aa: CSPSKNTEAFF
d_gene: TRBD1; v_gene: TRBV6-1; j_gene: TRBJ1-2; abundance: NA; CDR3nt: TGTGCCAGCAGTGAAAACTTTGGGGTCAGGGGGCTAGGCTACACCTTC; CDR3aa: CASSENFGVRGLGYTF
d_gene: NA; v_gene: TRBV5-1; j_gene: TRBJ2-6; abundance: NA; CDR3nt: TGCGCCAGCAGCTCTGCAAGCTCTGGGGCCAACGTCCTGACTTTC; CDR3aa: CASSSASSGANVLTF